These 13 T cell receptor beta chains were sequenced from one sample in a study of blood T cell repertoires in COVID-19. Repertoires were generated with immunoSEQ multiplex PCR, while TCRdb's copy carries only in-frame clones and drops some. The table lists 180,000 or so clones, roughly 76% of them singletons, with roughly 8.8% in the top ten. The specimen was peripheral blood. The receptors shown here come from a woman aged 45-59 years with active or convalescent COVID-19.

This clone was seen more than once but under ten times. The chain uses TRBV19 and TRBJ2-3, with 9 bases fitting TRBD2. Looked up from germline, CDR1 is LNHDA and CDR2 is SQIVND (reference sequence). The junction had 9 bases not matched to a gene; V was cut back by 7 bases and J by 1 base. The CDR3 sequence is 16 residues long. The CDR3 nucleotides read TGTGCCAGTAAGGTGATGGCGGGGGGGGGCACAGATACGCAGTATTTT. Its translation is CASKVMAGGGTDTQYF. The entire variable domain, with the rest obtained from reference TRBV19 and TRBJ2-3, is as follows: DGGITQSPKYLFRKEGQNVTLSCEQNLNHDAMYWYRQDPGQGLRLIYYSQIVNDFQKGDIAEGYSVSREKKESFPLTVTSAQKNPTAFYLCASKVMAGGGTDTQYFGPGTRLTVL.

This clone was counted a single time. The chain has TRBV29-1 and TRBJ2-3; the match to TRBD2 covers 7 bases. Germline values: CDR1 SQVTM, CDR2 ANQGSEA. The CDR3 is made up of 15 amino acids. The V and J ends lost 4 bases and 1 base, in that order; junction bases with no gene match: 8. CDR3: CSVGGGPNRTDTQYF. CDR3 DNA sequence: TGCAGCGTTGGGGGGGGACCTAATCGCACAGATACGCAGTATTTT.

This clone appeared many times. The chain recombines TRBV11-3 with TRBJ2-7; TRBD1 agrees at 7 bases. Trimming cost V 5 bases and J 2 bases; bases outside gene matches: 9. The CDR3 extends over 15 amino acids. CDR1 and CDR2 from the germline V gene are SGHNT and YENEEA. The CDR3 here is CASSKGGMGPYEQYF. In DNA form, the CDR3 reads TGTGCCAGCAGCAAAGGGGGCATGGGGCCCTACGAGCAGTACTTC.

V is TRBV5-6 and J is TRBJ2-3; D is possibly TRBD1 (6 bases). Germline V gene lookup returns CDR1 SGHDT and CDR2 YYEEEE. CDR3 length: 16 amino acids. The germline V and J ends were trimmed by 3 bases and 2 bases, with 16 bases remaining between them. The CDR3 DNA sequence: TGTGCCAGCAGCTCGCAAGGGGGTCTCTACACAGATACGCAGTATTTT. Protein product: CASSSQGGLYTDTQYF.

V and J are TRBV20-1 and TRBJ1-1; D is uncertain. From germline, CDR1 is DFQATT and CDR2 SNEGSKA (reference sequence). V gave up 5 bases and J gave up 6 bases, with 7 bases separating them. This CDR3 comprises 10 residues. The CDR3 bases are TGCAGTGCTTCACGAGCTGAAGCTTTCTTT. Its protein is CSASRAEAFF.

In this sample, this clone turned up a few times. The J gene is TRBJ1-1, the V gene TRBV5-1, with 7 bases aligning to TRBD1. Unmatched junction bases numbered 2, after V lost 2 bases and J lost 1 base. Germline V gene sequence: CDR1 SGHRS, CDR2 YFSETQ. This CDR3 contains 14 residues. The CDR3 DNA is TGCGCCAGCAGCTTTGCAGGGGGGAACACTGAAGCTTTCTTT. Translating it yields CASSFAGGNTEAFF.

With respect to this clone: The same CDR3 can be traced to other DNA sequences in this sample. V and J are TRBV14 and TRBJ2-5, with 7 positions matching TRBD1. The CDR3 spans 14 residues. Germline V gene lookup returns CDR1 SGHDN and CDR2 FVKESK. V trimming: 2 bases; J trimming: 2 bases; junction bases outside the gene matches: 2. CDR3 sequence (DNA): TGTGCCAGCAGCCAAAACAGGGGTCAAGAGACCCAGTACTTC. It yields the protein CASSQNRGQETQYF.

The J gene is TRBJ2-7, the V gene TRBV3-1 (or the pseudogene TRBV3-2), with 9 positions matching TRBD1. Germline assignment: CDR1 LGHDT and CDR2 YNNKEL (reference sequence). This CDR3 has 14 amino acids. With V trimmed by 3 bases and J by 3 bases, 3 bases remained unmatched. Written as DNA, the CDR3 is TGTGCCAGCAGCCACCGGGACAGGGACTACGAGCAGTACTTC. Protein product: CASSHRDRDYEQYF.

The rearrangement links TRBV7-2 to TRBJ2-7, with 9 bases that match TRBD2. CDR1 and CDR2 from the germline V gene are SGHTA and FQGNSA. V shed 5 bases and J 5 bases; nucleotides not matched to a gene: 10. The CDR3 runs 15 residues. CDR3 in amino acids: CASSPRAGGLHEQYF. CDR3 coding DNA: TGTGCCAGCAGCCCCCGGGCGGGGGGGCTCCACGAGCAGTACTTC.

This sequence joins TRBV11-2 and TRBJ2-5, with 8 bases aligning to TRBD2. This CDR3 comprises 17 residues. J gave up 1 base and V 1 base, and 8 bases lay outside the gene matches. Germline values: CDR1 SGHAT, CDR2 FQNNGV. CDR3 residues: CASSLAGLAGGQETQYF. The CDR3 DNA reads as TGTGCCAGCAGCTTAGCAGGATTGGCGGGGGGCCAAGAGACCCAGTACTTC.

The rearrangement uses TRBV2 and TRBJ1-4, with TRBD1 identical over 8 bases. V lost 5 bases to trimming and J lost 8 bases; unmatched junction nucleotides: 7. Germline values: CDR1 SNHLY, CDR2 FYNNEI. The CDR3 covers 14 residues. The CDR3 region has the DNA TGTGCCAGCAGTCAGGGGGCCATGAGGGAAAAACTGTTTTTT. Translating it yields CASSQGAMREKLFF.

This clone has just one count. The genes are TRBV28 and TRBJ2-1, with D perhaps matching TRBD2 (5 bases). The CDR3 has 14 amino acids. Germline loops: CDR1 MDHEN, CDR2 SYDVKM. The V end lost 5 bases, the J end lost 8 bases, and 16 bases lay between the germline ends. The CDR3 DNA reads TGTGCCAGCAGTCGGGGTGGATCCTTCGATGAGCAGTTCTTC. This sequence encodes CASSRGGSFDEQFF.

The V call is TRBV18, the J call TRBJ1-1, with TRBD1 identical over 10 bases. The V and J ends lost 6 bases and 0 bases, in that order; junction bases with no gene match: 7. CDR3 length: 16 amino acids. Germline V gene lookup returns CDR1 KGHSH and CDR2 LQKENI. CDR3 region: CASSPGTGAMNTEAFF. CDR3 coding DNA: TGTGCCAGCTCGCCTGGGACAGGGGCTATGAACACTGAAGCTTTCTTT.